The source of this TCR beta chain is a study of cytomegalovirus exposure and HLA in healthy donors. Germline V gene sequence: CDR1 SNHLY, CDR2 FYNNEI. This CDR3 is 16 amino acids long. J lost 4 bases, V lost 6 bases, and 9 bases had no gene match. Use of 60 Vbeta and 13 Jbeta primers characterized the PCR. The data were produced by immunoSEQ multiplex PCR, yet TCRdb's version contains in-frame clones alone and is incomplete. The sample includes about 110,000 clones, just over 70% of them seen just once. The chain carries TRBV2 and TRBJ1-5, with 10 positions matching TRBD1. The source is a boy aged 10-17 years in good health and CMV-seronegative. The sequenced sample consisted of PBMCs. The CDR3 loop reads CASSRGQGVGNQPQHF. The CDR3 DNA is TGTGCCAGCAGCAGAGGACAGGGGGTCGGGAATCAGCCCCAGCATTTT.